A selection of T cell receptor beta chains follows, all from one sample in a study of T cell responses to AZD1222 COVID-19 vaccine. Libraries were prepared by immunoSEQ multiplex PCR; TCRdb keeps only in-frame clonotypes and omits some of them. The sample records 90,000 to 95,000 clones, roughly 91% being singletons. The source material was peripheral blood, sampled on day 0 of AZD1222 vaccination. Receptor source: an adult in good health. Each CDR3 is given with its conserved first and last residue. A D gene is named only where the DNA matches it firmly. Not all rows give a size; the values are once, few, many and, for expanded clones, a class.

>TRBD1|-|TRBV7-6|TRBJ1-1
TGTGCCAGCAGCCTCCAGACAGGGTACACTGAAGCTTTCTTT
CASSLQTGYTEAFF
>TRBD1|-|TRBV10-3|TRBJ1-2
TGTGCCATCAGTCCAGGGGGCGAATCACGAAAGCTAAACTATGGCTACACCTTC
CAISPGGESRKLNYGYTF
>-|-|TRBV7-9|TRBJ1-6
TGTGCCAGCAGCTTAGATCGGTTCAGTAGATCACCCCTCCACTTT
CASSLDRFSRSPLHF
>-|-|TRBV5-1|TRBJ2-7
TGCGCCAGCAGCGTAGGACAGTACGAGCAGTACTTC
CASSVGQYEQYF
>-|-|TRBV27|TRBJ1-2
TGTGCCAGCAAGTTACAGCGTGGCTATGGCTACACCTTC
CASKLQRGYGYTF
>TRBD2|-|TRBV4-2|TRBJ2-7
TGTGCCAGCAGCCCCCAAGCTAGCGGGGCCTCCCTCGAGCAGTACTTC
CASSPQASGASLEQYF
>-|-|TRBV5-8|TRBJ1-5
TGTGCCAGCAGCTTGTTCAATCAGCCCCAGCATTTT
CASSLFNQPQHF
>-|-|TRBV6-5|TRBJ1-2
TGTGCCAGCACAAGATATACGAACACCTTC
CASTRYTNTF
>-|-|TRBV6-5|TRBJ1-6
TGTGCCAGCAGTTCTCAAGACGCCAGGCCCCTCCACTTT
CASSSQDARPLHF
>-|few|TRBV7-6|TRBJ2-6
TGTGCCAGCAGCTCCCGTTTTATATCTGGGGCCAACGTCCTGACTTTC
CASSSRFISGANVLTF
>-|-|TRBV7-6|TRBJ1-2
TGTGCCAGCAGCTCCACAGGGTTAGGCTATGGCTACACCTTC
CASSSTGLGYGYTF
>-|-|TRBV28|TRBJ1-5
TGTGCCAGCAGGCAACAAGGGGGGGCTTCCTGGGGTCAGCCCCAGCATTTT
CASRQQGGASWGQPQHF
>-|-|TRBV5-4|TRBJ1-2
TGTGCCAGCAACCCCAGGGGATCTAACTATGGCTACACCTTC
CASNPRGSNYGYTF
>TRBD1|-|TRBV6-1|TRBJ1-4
TGTGCCAGCAGTGGACAGGGGGGGAAAGTTAATGAAAAACTGTTTTTT
CASSGQGGKVNEKLFF
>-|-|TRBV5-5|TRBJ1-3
TGTGCCAGCAGCACGCGGGGCTCTGGAAACACCATATATTTT
CASSTRGSGNTIYF
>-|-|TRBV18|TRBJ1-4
TGTGCCAGCTCACCACCGAGTGTGAGAGGAGAAAAACTGTTTTTT
CASSPPSVRGEKLFF
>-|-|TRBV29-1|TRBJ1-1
TGCAGCGTCGCCCCAGTTCTGGGGGATAATGAAGCTTTCTTT
CSVAPVLGDNEAFF
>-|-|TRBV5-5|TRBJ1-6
TGTGCCAGCAGCGCGATGGACAGTATCTATAATTCACCCCTCCACTTT
CASSAMDSIYNSPLHF
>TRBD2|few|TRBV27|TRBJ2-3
TGTGCCAGCAGATCCTATAGCGGGGGGACCTACCGAGATACGCAGTATTTT
CASRSYSGGTYRDTQYF
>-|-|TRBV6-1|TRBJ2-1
TGTGCCAGCAGTGAGCCGACAGACAGGAGGCAGTTCTTC
CASSEPTDRRQFF
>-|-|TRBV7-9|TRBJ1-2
TGTGCCAGCAGCCTCCCGACATTACGGTCCAACTATGGCTACACCTTC
CASSLPTLRSNYGYTF
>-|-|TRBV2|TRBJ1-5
TGTGCCAGCAGTACCCGGGGCCGCCTTGGATCTTGGGAGCCCCAGCATTTT
CASSTRGRLGSWEPQHF
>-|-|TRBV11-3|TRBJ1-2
TGTGCCAGCAGCCCGGGGTTCTATGGCTACACCTTC
CASSPGFYGYTF
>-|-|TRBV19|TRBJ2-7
TGTGCCAGTAGTATAGTCTCCTACGAGCAGTACTTC
CASSIVSYEQYF
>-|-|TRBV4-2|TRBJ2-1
TGTGCCAGCAGCCACACCGGGACGACGTCCCATGAGCAGTTCTTC
CASSHTGTTSHEQFF
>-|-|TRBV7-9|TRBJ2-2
TGTGCCAGCAGCTTAACCCCACGGACTATGAACACCGGGGAGCTGTTTTTT
CASSLTPRTMNTGELFF